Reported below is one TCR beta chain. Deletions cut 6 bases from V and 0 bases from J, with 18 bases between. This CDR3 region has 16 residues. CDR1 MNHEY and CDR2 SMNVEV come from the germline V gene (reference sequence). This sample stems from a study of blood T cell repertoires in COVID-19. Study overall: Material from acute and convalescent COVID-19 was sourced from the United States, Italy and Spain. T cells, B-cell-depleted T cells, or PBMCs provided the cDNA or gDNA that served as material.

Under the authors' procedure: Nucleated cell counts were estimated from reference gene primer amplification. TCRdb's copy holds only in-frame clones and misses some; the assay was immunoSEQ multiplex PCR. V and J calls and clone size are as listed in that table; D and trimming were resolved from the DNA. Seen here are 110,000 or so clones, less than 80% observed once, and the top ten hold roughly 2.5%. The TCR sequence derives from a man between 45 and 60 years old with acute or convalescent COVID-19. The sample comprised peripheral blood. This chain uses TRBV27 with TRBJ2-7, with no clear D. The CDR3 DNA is TGTGCCAGCAGGCTTTATATGGGCAGCAACTCCTACGAGCAGTACTTC. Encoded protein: CASRLYMGSNSYEQYF.